These 10 T cell receptor beta chains share one sample of origin, sequenced in a study of shared clonotypes between healthy human individuals. Only CD45RO-negative cells positively selected for CCR7 counted as naive CD8 cells, so terminally differentiated effector memory CD45RA+ cells were excluded. Clones were read by immunoSEQ multiplex PCR, and TCRdb kept only the in-frame ones, dropping some. The sample carries about 2.2 million clones, around 93% recorded once. Sequencing used naive CD8+ T cells from PBMCs. All receptors come from a man aged 18 to 30 in good health. Some clones in this sample may be carry-over from other donors' samples.

A remark on this clone: The identical CDR3 is also encoded by other nucleotide sequences in the sample. In nucleotides, the CDR3 is TGTGCCAGCAGTCCTCGACTAGCGGGACACTACGAGCAGTACTTC. Protein sequence: CASSPRLAGHYEQYF. The chain is built from TRBV27 and TRBJ2-7; 11 bases are a match to TRBD2. The V gene's germline CDR1 is MNHEY and CDR2 SMNVEV (reference sequence). This CDR3 is built from 15 residues. After removal of 5 bases from V and 3 bases from J, the junction contained 6 bases not matched to a gene.

The J gene is TRBJ2-1, the V gene TRBV27; 12 bases line up with TRBD1. Germline assignment: CDR1 MNHEY and CDR2 SMNVEV (reference sequence). V dropped 5 bases and J dropped 9; count of bases not matched to a gene: 11. CDR3 size: 16 residues. CDR3 sequence reads: CASSPLRDRGPGEQFF. For the CDR3, the DNA is TGTGCCAGCAGTCCCCTCCGGGACAGGGGGCCCGGTGAGCAGTTCTTC.

The rearrangement joins TRBV7-2 to TRBJ2-3, with 8 positions matching TRBD2. After removal of 3 bases from V and 0 bases from J, the junction contained 2 bases not matched to a gene. The V gene's germline CDR1 is SGHTA and CDR2 FQGNSA. The length of the CDR3 is 15 residues. CDR3 loop: CASSFSGASTDTQYF. For the CDR3, the DNA is TGTGCCAGCAGCTTTAGCGGGGCTAGCACAGATACGCAGTATTTT.

The rearrangement joins TRBV5-1 to TRBJ2-1; TRBD2 agrees at 10 bases. This CDR3 is built from 14 residues. Germline CDR1 reads SGHRS; CDR2 reads YFSETQ. The V gene end was trimmed by 2 bases and the J gene end by 8 bases; junction bases not matched to a gene: 4. DNA for the CDR3: TGCGCCAGCAGCTTTCTAGCGGGAGCCGATGAGCAGTTCTTC. Its translation: CASSFLAGADEQFF.

About this clone itself: The same CDR3 can be traced to other DNA sequences in this sample. The chain uses TRBV28 and TRBJ2-1, with unresolved D. The germline gives CDR1 MDHEN, CDR2 SYDVKM. Trimming removed 3 bases at V and 1 base at J, with 4 bases between. There are 13 residues in the CDR3. The CDR3 DNA sequence: TGTGCCAGCAGTTTTGGTTCCTACAATGAGCAGTTCTTC. Its translation is CASSFGSYNEQFF.

The rearrangement uses TRBV2 and TRBJ2-5, with 7 bases fitting TRBD1. V shed 3 bases and J 1 base; nucleotides not matched to a gene: 2. Germline CDR1 SNHLY, CDR2 FYNNEI. There are 14 residues in the CDR3. CDR3 bases: TGTGCCAGCAGTGACAGGGGGATCCAAGAGACCCAGTACTTC. It is translated as CASSDRGIQETQYF.

V usage is TRBV29-1 and J usage is TRBJ1-5; the D gene is possibly TRBD1 (5 bases). CDR1 SQVTM and CDR2 ANQGSEA come from the germline V gene. The CDR3 covers 14 residues. The V end lost 2 bases, the J end lost 2 bases, and 10 bases lay between the germline ends. In DNA form, the CDR3 reads TGCAGCGTTGAACTTCAGGGAGGCAATCAGCCCCAGCATTTT. Translating it yields CSVELQGGNQPQHF.

J is TRBJ2-7 and V is TRBV6-1, with 10 positions matching TRBD1. This CDR3 spans 14 amino acids. The germline gives CDR1 MNHNS, CDR2 SASEGT. V gave up 6 bases and J gave up 5 bases; unmatched junction bases: 7. In DNA, the CDR3 is TGTGCCAGCAGAGCAGGGACAGGGGCGGACGAGCAGTACTTC. This gives the protein CASRAGTGADEQYF.

As concerns this clone: The sample carries other DNA sequences with the same CDR3. The V call is TRBV5-1, the J call TRBJ2-7; TRBD2 is a possible D gene (5 bases). CDR1 is SGHRS and CDR2 is YFSETQ in the germline V gene. The CDR3 is made up of 12 amino acids. Between the trimmed V and J ends, which lost 0 bases and 6 bases, there was a span of 7 bases. For the CDR3, the DNA is TGCGCCAGCAGCTTGGCGGGATTCGAGCAGTACTTC. Translating it yields CASSLAGFEQYF.

This chain links TRBV9 with TRBJ1-2; D remains ambiguous. The germline V and J ends were trimmed by 7 bases and 4 bases, with 11 bases remaining between them. This CDR3 comprises 12 residues. Germline V gene sequence: CDR1 SGDLS, CDR2 YYNGEE. The CDR3 protein is CASADPLYGYTF. CDR3 bases: TGTGCCAGCGCCGACCCCCTCTATGGCTACACCTTC.